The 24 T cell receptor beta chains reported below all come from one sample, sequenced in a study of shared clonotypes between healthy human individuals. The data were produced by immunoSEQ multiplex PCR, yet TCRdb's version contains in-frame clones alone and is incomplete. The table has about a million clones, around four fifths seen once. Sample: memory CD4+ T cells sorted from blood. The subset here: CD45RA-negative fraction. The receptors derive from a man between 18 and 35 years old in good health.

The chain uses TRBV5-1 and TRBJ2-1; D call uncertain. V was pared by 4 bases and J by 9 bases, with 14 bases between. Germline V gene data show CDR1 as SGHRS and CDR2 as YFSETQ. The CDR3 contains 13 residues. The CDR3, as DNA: TGCGCCAGCAGCCGTGTGCCCATGGGTGAGCAGTTCTTC. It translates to CASSRVPMGEQFF.

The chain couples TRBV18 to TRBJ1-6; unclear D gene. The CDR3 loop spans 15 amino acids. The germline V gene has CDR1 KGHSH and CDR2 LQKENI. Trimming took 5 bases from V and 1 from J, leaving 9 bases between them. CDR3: CASSEEGSYNSPLHF. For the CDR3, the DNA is TGTGCCAGCTCAGAGGAAGGATCCTATAATTCACCCCTCCACTTT.

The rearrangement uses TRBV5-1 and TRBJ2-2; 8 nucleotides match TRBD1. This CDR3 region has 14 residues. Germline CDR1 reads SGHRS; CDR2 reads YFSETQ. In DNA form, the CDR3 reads TGCGCTGGCGGGACAGGAGATTACACCGGGGAGCTGTTTTTT. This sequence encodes CAGGTGDYTGELFF.

The CDR3 sequence is CASSVDGIGEPQHF. The CDR3, as DNA: TGTGCCAGCAGCGTAGATGGGATCGGGGAGCCCCAGCATTTT. The rearrangement uses TRBV9 and TRBJ1-5; no definite D call. Germline CDR1 SGDLS, CDR2 YYNGEE. V dropped 0 bases and J dropped 8 bases, with 12 bases sitting between them. This CDR3 is built from 14 residues.

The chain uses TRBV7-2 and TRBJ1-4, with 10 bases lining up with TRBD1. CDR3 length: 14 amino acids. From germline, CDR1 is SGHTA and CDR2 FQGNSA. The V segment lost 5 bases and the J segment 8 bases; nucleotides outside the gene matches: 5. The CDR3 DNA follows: TGTGCCAGCAGCGTGGACAGGGGGTTGGAAAAACTGTTTTTT. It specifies CASSVDRGLEKLFF. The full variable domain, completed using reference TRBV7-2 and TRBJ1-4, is GAGVSQSPSNKVTEKGKDVELRCDPISGHTALYWYRQSLGQGLEFLIYFQGNSAPDKSGLPSDRFSAERTGGSVSTLTIQRTQQEDSAVYLCASSVDRGLEKLFFGSGTQLSVL.

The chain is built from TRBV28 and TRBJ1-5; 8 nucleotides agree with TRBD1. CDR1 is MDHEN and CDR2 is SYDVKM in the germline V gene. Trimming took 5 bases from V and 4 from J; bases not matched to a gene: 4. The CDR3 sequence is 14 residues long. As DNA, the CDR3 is TGTGCCAGCAGTGTACAGGGGGTTAATCAGCCCCAGCATTTT. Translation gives CASSVQGVNQPQHF.

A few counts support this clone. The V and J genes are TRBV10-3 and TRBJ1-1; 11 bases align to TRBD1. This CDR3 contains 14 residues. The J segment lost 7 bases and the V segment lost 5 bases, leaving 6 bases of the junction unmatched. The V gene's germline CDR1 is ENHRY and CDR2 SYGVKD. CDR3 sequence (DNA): TGTGCCATCAGTATCGGACAGGGGGCTGGTGAAGCTTTCTTT. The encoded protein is CAISIGQGAGEAFF.

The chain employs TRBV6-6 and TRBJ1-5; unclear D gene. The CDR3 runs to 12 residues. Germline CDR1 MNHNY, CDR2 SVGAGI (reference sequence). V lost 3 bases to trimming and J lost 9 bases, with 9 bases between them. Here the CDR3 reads CASSYVDMPQHF. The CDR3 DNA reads TGTGCCAGCAGTTATGTGGATATGCCCCAGCATTTT.

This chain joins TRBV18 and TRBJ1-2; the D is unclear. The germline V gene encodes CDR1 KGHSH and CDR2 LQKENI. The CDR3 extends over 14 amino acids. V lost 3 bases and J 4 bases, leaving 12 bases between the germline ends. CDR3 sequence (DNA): TGTGCCAGCTCACCTCAAGACTGGGGCTATGGCTACACCTTC. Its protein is CASSPQDWGYGYTF.

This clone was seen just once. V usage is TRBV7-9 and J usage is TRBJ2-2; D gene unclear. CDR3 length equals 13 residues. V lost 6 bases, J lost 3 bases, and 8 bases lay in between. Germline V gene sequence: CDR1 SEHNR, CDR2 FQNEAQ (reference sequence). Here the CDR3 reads CASRPRDTGELFF. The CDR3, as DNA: TGTGCCAGCAGACCCCGTGACACCGGGGAGCTGTTTTTT. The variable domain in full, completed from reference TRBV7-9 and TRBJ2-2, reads DTGVSQNPRHKITKRGQNVTFRCDPISEHNRLYWYRQTLGQGPEFLTYFQNEAQLEKSRLLSDRFSAERPKGSFSTLEIQRTEQGDSAMYLCASRPRDTGELFFGEGSRLTVL.

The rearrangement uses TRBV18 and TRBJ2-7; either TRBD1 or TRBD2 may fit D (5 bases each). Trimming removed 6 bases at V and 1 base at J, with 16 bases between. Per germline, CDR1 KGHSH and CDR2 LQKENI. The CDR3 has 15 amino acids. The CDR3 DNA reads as TGTGCCAGCTCTAATGCTTTCGGGGCTTCCTACGAGCAGTACTTC. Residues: CASSNAFGASYEQYF.

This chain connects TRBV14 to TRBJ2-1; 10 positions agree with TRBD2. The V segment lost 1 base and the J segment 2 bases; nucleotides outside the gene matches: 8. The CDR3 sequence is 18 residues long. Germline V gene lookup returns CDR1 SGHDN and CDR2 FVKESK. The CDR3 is CASSQASGRAQAYNEQFF. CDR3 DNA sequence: TGTGCCAGCAGCCAAGCGAGCGGGAGGGCCCAAGCCTACAATGAGCAGTTCTTC.

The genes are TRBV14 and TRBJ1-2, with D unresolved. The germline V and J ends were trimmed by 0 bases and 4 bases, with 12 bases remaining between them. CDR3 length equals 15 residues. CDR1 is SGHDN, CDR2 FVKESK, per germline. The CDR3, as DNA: TGTGCCAGCAGCCAAGATGAGGCAGCAGCCTATGGCTACACCTTC. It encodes CASSQDEAAAYGYTF.

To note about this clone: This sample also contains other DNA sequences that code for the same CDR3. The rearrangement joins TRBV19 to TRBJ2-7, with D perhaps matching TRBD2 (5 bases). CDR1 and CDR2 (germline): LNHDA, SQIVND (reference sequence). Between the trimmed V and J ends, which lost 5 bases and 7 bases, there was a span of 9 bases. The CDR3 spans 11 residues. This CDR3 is CASSSPGEQYF. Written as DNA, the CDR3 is TGTGCCAGTAGTTCGCCGGGGGAGCAGTACTTC.

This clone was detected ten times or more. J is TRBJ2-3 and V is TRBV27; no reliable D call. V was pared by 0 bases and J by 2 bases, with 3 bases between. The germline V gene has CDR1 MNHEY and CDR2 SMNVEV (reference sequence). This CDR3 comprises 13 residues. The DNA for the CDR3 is TGTGCCAGCAGTTTATCTTACACAGATACGCAGTATTTT. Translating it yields CASSLSYTDTQYF.

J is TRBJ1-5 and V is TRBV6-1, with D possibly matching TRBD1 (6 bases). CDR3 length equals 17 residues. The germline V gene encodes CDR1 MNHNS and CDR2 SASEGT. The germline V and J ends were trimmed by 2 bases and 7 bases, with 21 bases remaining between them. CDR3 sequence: CASSETGWGDKRQPQHF. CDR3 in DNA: TGTGCCAGCAGTGAAACAGGGTGGGGTGACAAACGGCAGCCCCAGCATTTT.

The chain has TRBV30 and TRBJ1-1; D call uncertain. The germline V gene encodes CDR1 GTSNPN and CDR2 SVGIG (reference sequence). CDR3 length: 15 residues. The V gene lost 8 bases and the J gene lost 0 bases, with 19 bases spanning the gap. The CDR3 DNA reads TGTGCCATTAGGCCCCCGGGCACAATGAACACTGAAGCTTTCTTT. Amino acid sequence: CAIRPPGTMNTEAFF. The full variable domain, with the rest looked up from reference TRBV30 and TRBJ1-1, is SQTIHQWPATLVQPVGSPLSLECTVEGTSNPNLYWYRQAAGRGLQLLFYSVGIGQISSEVPQNLSASRPQDRQFILSSKKLLLSDSGFYLCAIRPPGTMNTEAFFGQGTRLTVV.

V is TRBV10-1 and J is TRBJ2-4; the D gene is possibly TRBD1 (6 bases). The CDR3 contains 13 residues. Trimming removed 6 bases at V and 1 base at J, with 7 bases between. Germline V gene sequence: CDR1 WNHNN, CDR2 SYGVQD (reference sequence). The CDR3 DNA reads TGCGCCAGCAGCGACAGGGCCAAAAACATTCAGTACTTC. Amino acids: CASSDRAKNIQYF.

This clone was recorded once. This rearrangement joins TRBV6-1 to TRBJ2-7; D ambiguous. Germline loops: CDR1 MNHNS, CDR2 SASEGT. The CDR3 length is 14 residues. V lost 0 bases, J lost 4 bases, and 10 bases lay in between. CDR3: CASSEALKGYEQYF. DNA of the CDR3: TGTGCCAGCAGTGAAGCGCTGAAGGGTTACGAGCAGTACTTC.

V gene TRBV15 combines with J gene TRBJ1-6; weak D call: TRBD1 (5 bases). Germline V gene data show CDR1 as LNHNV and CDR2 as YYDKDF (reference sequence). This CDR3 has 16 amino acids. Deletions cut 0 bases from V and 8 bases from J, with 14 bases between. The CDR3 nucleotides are TGTGCCACCAGCAGAGATCTGGGCTGGGGGGATTCACCCCTCCACTTT. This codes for CATSRDLGWGDSPLHF.

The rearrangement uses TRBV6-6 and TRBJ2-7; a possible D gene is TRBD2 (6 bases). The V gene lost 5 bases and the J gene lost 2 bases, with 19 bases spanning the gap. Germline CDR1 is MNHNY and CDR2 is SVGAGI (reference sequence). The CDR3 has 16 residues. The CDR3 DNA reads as TGTGCCAGCAGTGGACGGGGGACTGGCGGCACCTACGAGCAGTACTTC. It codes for CASSGRGTGGTYEQYF.

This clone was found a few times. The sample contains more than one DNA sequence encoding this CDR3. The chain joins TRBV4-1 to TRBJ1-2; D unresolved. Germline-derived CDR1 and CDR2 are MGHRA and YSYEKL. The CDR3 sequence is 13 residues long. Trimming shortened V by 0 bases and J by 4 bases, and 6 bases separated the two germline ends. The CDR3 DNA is TGCGCCAGCAGCCAAGACAGGTTCTATGGCTACACCTTC. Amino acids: CASSQDRFYGYTF.

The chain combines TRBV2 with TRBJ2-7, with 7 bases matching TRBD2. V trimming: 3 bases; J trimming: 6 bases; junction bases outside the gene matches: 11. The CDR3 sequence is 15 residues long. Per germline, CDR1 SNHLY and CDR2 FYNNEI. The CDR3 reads CASSDGGRDRGEQYF. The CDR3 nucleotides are TGTGCCAGCAGTGATGGGGGGAGGGATCGGGGCGAGCAGTACTTC.

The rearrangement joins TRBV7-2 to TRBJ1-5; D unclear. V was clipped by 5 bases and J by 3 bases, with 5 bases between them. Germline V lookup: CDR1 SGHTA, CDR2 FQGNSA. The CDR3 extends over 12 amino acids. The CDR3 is CASSGYNQPQHF. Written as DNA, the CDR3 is TGTGCCAGCAGCGGATACAATCAGCCCCAGCATTTT. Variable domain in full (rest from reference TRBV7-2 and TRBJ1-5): GAGVSQSPSNKVTEKGKDVELRCDPISGHTALYWYRQSLGQGLEFLIYFQGNSAPDKSGLPSDRFSAERTGGSVSTLTIQRTQQEDSAVYLCASSGYNQPQHFGDGTRLSIL.